These 6 T cell receptor beta chains originate from one sample sequenced in a study of identical twins. TCRdb ran MiXCR on the 5' RACE reads and lists one entry per CDR3 protein. The sample contains approximately 1.8 million distinct CDR3 sequences, around 33% of which appear only once. Specimen: cord blood. These receptors were obtained from a newborn girl in good health.

This clonotype has only a few counts. CDR3 amino acids: CASSPPGLAGGYGKTQYF. In DNA, the CDR3 is TGTGCCAGCTCACCTCCGGGACTAGCGGGAGGCTACGGGAAGACCCAGTACTTC. The J gene is TRBJ2-5, the V gene TRBV18; 15 nucleotides match TRBD2. The CDR3 runs 18 residues. The ends lost 3 bases at V and 6 bases at J; junction bases unmatched: 11. CDR1 KGHSH and CDR2 LQKENI come from the germline V gene.

This chain uses TRBV7-2 with TRBJ2-5; 9 nucleotides agree with TRBD2. The CDR3 has 15 residues. Germline CDR1 and CDR2: SGHTA and FQGNSA. V shed 3 bases and J 2 bases; nucleotides not matched to a gene: 4. CDR3 residues: CASSFYAGGQETQYF. CDR3 nucleotides: TGTGCCAGCAGCTTCTATGCGGGGGGGCAAGAGACCCAGTACTTC.

This chain connects TRBV7-2 to TRBJ1-5, with unresolved D. The V gene's germline CDR1 is SGHTA and CDR2 FQGNSA. V was cut by 2 bases and J by 3 bases, with 14 bases left in between. The CDR3 length is 16 residues. The CDR3 protein is CASSLRVLRNNQPQHF. As DNA, the CDR3 is TGTGCCAGCAGCTTAAGGGTATTAAGAAACAATCAGCCCCAGCATTTT.

This clonotype appeared a few times. The chain is built from TRBV6-5 and TRBJ1-2, with TRBD1 identical over 9 bases. In germline, CDR1 is MNHEY, CDR2 SVGAGI. The CDR3 spans 15 residues. The ends lost 0 bases at V and 5 bases at J; junction bases unmatched: 4. The CDR3 reads CASSYSGTGLYGYTF. DNA for the CDR3: TGTGCCAGCAGTTACTCGGGGACAGGGTTATATGGCTACACCTTC.

This clonotype has ten or more counts. This chain uses TRBV18 with TRBJ2-3; maybe TRBD1 (5 bases). The CDR3 runs 12 residues. Deletions cut 8 bases from V and 4 bases from J, with 10 bases between. In germline, CDR1 is KGHSH, CDR2 LQKENI. CDR3 nucleotides: TGTGCCAGCAGTCCCAGGGCAGATACGCAGTATTTT. Protein sequence: CASSPRADTQYF. The variable domain in full, with the rest retrieved from reference TRBV18 and TRBJ2-3, is NAGVMQNPRHLVRRRGQEARLRCSPMKGHSHVYWYRQLPEEGLKFMVYLQKENIIDESGMPKERFSAEFPKEGPSILRIQQVVRGDSAAYFCASSPRADTQYFGPGTRLTVL.

The chain combines TRBV27 with TRBJ1-2, with TRBD1 matching 8 bases. The CDR3 runs 16 residues. V shed 6 bases, J shed 7 bases, and the junction held 16 bases outside the gene matches. Germline V CDR1 and CDR2: MNHEY, SMNVEV (reference sequence). The CDR3 protein is CASSPAPIRGLFGYTF. CDR3 bases: TGTGCCAGCAGCCCCGCCCCGATCAGGGGGCTTTTTGGCTACACCTTC.